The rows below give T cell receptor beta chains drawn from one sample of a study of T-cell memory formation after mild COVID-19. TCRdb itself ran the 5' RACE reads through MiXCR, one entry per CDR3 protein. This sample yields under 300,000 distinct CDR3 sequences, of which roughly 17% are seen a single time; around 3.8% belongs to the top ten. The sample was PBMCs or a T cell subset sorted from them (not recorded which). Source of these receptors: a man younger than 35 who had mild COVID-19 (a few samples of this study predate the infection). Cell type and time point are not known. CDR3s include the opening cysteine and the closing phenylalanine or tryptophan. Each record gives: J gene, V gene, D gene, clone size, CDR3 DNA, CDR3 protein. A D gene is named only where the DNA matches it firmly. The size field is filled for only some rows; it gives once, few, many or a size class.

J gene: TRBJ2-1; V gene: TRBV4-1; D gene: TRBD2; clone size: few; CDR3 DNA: TGCGCCAGCAGCCAAGTCCTCCTACTAGCGGGGGCAGCAGGCTCCTACAATGAGCAGTTCTTC; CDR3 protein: CASSQVLLLAGAAGSYNEQFF
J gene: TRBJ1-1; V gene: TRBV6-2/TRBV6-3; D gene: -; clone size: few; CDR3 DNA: TGTGCCAGCGTCCGGAGGACTGAAGCTTTCTTT; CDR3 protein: CASVRRTEAFF
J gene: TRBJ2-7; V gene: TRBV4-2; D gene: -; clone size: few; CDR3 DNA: TGTGCCAGCAGCCAAGAACTAGGGACTCGCGAGCAGTACTTC; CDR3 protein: CASSQELGTREQYF
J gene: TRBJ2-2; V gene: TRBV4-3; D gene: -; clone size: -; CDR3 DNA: TGCGCCAGCAGCCAAGATGTCGCAGGGGTAGGCGGGGAGCTGTTTTTT; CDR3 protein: CASSQDVAGVGGELFF
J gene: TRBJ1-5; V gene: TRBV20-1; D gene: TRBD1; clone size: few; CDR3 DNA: TGCAGTGCGGCCGGGACAGGGGCGAGCAATCAGCCCCAGCATTTT; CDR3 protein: CSAAGTGASNQPQHF
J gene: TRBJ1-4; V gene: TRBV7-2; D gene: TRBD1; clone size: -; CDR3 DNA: TGTGCCAGCAGCAAAGGATCTACAGGGGTCGAAAAACTGTTTTTT; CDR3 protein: CASSKGSTGVEKLFF
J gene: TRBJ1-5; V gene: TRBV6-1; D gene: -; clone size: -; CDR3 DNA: TGTGCCAGCAGTGGGGACACCCTGGGGATCCAGCCCCAGCATTTT; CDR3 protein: CASSGDTLGIQPQHF
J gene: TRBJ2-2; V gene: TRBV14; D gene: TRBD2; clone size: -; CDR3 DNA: TGTGCCAGCAGCCAGGCAGTCGGCGGGGGGCTGTTTTTT; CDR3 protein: CASSQAVGGGLFF
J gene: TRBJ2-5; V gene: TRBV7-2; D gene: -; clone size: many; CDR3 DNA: TGTGCCGTCGGGCCCCAGCAGACCCAGTACTTC; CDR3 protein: CAVGPQQTQYF
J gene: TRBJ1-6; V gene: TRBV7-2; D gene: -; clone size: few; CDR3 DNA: TGTGCCAGCAGCCCTGACGATTCACCCCTCCACTTT; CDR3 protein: CASSPDDSPLHF
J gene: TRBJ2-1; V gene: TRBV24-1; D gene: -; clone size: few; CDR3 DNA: TGTGCCACCAGTGCGGCTGCCGGTGGGGAGCAGTTCTTC; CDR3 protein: CATSAAAGGEQFF
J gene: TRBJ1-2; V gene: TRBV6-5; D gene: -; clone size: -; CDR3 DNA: TGTGCCAGCAGTTACTCGAGTCAGGGCGCTGTACGCTCTGGCTACACCTTC; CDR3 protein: CASSYSSQGAVRSGYTF
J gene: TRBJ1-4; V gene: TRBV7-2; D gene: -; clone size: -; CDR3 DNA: TGTGCCAGCAGCTCCCAAAGCACCAGACTTAATGAAAAACTGTTTTTT; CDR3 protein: CASSSQSTRLNEKLFF
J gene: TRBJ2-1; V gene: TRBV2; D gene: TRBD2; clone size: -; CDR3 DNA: TGTGCCAGCAGTGAATCGCCTAGCGGGCCCCCCTACAATGAGCAGTTCTTC; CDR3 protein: CASSESPSGPPYNEQFF
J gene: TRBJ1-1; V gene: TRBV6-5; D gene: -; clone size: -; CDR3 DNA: TGTGCCAGCAGTTACTCCGGGACATCGAACACTGAAGCTTTCTTT; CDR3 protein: CASSYSGTSNTEAFF
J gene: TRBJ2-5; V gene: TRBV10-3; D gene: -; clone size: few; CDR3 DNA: TGTGCCATCAGTGAAGTCAAATCGGGAGAGACCCAGTACTTC; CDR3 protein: CAISEVKSGETQYF
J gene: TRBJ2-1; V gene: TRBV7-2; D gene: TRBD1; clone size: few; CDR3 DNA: TGTGCCAGCAGCCTCAGGACAGGGTACTACAATGAGCAGTTCTTC; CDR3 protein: CASSLRTGYYNEQFF
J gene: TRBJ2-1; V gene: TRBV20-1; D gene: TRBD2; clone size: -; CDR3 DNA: TGCAGTGCTAGAAGGACTAGCGGGGTGGCCAATGAGCAGTTCTTC; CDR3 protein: CSARRTSGVANEQFF
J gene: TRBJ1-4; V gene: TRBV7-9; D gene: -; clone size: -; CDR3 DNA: TGTGCCAGCAGCCCGCTGTCCGGAACCGCCGTTGAAAAACTGTTTTTT; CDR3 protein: CASSPLSGTAVEKLFF
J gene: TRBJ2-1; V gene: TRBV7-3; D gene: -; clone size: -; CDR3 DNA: TGTGCCAGCAAATCCTCCTCGGACAGCGAAAATGAGCAGTTCTTC; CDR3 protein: CASKSSSDSENEQFF
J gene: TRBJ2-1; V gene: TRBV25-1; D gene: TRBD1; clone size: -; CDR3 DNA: TGTGCCAGCAGTGATACGGACAGGGGGGCCTACAATGAGCAGTTCTTC; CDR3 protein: CASSDTDRGAYNEQFF
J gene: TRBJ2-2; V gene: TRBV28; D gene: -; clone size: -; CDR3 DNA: TGTGCCAGCAGTTTGTCTGAGGGGGGGAGGATACGGGAGCTGTTTTTT; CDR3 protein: CASSLSEGGRIRELFF
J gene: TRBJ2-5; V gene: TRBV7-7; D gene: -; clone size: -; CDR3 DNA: TGTGCTAGCAGCTTAGTTGGGATAGGGGAGACCCAGTACTTC; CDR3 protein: CASSLVGIGETQYF
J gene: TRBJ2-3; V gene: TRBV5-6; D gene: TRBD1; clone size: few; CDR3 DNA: TGTGCCAGCAGCAGGACAGGGTGGGGCTGGGGCACAGATACGCAGTATTTT; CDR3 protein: CASSRTGWGWGTDTQYF
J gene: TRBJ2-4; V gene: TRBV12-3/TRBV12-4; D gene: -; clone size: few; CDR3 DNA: TGTGCCAGCAATGGGTTAGCCAAAAACATTCAGTACTTC; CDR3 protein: CASNGLAKNIQYF
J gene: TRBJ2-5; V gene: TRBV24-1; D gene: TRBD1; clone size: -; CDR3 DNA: TGTGCCACCAGGGAGACAGGGGTCCAAGAGACCCAGTACTTC; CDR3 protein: CATRETGVQETQYF
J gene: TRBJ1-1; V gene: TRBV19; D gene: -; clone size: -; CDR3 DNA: TGTGCCAGTAGTGAGTGGAAAAACACTGAAGCTTTCTTT; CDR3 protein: CASSEWKNTEAFF
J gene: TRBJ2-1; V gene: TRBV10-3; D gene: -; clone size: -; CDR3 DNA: TGTGCCATCAGTGAGGCGACTAGGGGGGAGCAGTTCTTC; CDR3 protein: CAISEATRGEQFF
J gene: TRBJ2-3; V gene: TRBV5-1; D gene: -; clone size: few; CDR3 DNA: TGCGCCAGCAGCAACGATAACACAGATACGCAGTATTTT; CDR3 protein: CASSNDNTDTQYF
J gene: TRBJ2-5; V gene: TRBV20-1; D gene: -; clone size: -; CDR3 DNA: TGCAGTGCCCTTGGAGAGACCCAGTACTTC; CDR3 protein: CSALGETQYF
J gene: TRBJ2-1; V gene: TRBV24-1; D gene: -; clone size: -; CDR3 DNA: TGTGCCACCAGTGATTCTTCAGGTTCCAATGAGCAGTTCTTC; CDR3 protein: CATSDSSGSNEQFF
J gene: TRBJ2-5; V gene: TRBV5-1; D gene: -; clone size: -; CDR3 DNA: TGCGCCAGCAGCTTTGGAGCGCGAGGAGAGACCCAGTACTTC; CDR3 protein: CASSFGARGETQYF
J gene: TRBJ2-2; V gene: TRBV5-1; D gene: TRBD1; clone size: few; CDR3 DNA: TGCGCCAGCAGCCAGGACAGGGGGAACACCGGGGAGCTGTTTTTT; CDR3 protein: CASSQDRGNTGELFF
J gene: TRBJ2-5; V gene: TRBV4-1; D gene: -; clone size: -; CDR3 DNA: TGCGCCAGCAGCCAGGAGGGGAAGACCCAGTACTTC; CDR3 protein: CASSQEGKTQYF
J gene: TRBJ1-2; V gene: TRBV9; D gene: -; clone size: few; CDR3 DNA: TGTGCCAGCAGCCCCCATTATCCGGGACGTTATGGCTACACCTTC; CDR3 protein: CASSPHYPGRYGYTF
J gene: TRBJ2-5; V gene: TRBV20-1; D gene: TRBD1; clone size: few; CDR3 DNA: TGCAGTTCACTTTACAGGGGGCGGGAGACCCAGTACTTC; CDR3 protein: CSSLYRGRETQYF
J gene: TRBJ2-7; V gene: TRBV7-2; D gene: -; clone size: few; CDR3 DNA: TGTGCCAGCAGCTTAAATCCCGGCTCCTACGAGCAGTACTTC; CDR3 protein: CASSLNPGSYEQYF
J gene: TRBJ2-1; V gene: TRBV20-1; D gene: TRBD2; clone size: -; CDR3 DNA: TGCAGTGTTCGGAGCGGGGGGTCCTACAATGAGCAGTTCTTC; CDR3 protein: CSVRSGGSYNEQFF
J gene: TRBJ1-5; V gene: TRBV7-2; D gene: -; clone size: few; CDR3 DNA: TGTGCCAGCAGCTATCAGGGCAATCAGCCCCAGCATTTT; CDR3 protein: CASSYQGNQPQHF
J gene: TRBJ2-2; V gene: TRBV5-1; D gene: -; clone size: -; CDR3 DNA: TGCGCCAGCAGTTTTCCCGATTTTCCCGGGGAGCTGTTTTTT; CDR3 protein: CASSFPDFPGELFF
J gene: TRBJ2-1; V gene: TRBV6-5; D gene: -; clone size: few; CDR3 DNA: TGTGCCAGCACCCGGCCCTCTGCCCCCAATGAGCAGTTCTTC; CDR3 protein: CASTRPSAPNEQFF